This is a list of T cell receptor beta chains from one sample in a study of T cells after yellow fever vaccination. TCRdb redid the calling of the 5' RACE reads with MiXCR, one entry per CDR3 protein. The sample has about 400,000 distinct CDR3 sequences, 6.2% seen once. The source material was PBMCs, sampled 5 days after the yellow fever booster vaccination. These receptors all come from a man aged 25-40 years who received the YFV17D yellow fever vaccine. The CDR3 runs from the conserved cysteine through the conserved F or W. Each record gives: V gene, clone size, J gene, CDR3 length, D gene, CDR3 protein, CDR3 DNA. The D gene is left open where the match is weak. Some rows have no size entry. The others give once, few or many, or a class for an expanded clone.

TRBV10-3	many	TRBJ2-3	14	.	CAISESKSADTQYF	TGTGCCATCAGTGAGTCTAAGAGCGCAGATACGCAGTATTTT
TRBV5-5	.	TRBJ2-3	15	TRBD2	CASSFAGGPADTQYF	TGTGCCAGCAGCTTCGCGGGAGGGCCCGCAGATACGCAGTATTTT
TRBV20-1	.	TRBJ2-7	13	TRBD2	CSASERELNEQYF	TGCAGTGCTAGCGAGCGGGAGCTCAACGAGCAGTACTTC
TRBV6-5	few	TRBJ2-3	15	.	CASSFRDSRTDTQYF	TGTGCCAGCAGTTTTCGAGACTCCCGCACAGATACGCAGTATTTT
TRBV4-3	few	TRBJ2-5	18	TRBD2	CASSQALAGGFSLETQYF	TGCGCCAGCAGCCAAGCGCTAGCGGGAGGTTTTTCTTTAGAGACCCAGTACTTC
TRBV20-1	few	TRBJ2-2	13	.	CSARDKGFRELFF	TGCAGTGCTAGAGATAAGGGTTTCCGGGAGCTGTTTTTT
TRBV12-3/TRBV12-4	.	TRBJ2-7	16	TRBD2	CASSPAILAAPYEQYF	TGTGCCAGCAGTCCCGCCATCCTAGCGGCGCCTTACGAGCAGTACTTC
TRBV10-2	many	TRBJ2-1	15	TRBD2	CASTPGLAGVNEQFF	TGCGCCAGCACCCCGGGACTAGCGGGAGTCAATGAGCAGTTCTTC
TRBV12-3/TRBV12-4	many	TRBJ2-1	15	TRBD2	CASSGAGGSYNEQFF	TGTGCCAGTAGCGGTGCGGGAGGTTCCTACAATGAGCAGTTCTTC
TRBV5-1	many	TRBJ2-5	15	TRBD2	CASSLGGLDAETQYF	TGCGCCAGCAGCTTGGGGGGACTAGATGCTGAGACCCAGTACTTC
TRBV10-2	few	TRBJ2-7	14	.	CASPTGRRGYEQYF	TGCGCCAGCCCGACGGGCCGACGGGGCTACGAGCAGTACTTC
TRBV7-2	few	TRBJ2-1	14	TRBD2	CASSGTGGGNEQFF	TGTGCCAGCAGCGGAACGGGAGGGGGCAATGAGCAGTTCTTC
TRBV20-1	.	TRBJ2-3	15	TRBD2	CSAREGGGNTDTQYF	TGCAGTGCTAGAGAGGGGGGAGGGAACACAGATACGCAGTATTTT
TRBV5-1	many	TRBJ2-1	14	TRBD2	CASSLGLAPDEQFF	TGCGCCAGCAGCTTGGGACTAGCACCCGATGAGCAGTTCTTC
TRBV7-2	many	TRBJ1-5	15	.	CASSARDTSNQPQHF	TGTGCCAGCAGCGCCCGGGACACTAGCAATCAGCCCCAGCATTTT
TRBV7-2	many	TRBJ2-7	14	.	CASSLLQGRGEQYF	TGTGCCAGCAGCTTATTGCAGGGCCGAGGCGAGCAGTACTTC
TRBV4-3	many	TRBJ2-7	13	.	CASSHSDSYEQYF	TGCGCCAGCAGCCATTCGGACAGCTACGAGCAGTACTTC
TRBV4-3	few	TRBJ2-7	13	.	CASSQGQFYEQYF	TGCGCCAGCAGCCAAGGACAGTTCTACGAGCAGTACTTC
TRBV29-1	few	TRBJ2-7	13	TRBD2	CSVLSGGGYEQYF	TGCAGCGTTCTTAGCGGGGGGGGGTACGAGCAGTACTTC
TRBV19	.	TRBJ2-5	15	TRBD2	CASRNRRLAEETQYF	TGTGCCAGTAGGAACAGGCGACTAGCGGAAGAGACCCAGTACTTC
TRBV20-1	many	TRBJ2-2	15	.	CSARPGTGTPGELFF	TGCAGTGCTAGACCCGGGACGGGTACACCCGGGGAGCTGTTTTTT